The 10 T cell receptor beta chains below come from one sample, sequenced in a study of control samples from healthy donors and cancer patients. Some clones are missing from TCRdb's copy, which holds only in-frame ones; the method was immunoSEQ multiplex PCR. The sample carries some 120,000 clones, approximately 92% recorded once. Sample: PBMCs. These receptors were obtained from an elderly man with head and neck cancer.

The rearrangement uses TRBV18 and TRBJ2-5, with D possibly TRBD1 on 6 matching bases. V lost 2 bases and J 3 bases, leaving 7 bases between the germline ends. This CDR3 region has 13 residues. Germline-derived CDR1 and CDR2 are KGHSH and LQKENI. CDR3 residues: CASSPRDKETQYF. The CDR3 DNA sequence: TGTGCCAGCTCACCAAGGGACAAAGAGACCCAGTACTTC.

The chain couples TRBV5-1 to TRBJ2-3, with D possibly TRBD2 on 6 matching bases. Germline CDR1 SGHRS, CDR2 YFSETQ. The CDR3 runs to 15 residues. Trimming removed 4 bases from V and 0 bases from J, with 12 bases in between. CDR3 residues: CASSPKRASTDTQYF. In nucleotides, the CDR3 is TGCGCCAGCAGCCCCAAGCGGGCTAGCACAGATACGCAGTATTTT.

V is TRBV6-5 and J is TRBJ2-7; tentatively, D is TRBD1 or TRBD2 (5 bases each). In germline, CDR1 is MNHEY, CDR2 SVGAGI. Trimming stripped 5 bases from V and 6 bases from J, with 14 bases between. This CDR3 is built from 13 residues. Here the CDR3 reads CASSPPGTAEQYF. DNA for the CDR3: TGTGCCAGCAGTCCCCCGGGGACGGCCGAGCAGTACTTC.

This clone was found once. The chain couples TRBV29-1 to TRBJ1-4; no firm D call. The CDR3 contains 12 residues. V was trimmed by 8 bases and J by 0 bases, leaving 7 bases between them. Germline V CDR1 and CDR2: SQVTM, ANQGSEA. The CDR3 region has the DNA TGCAGCATAAGGGCAACTAATGAAAAACTGTTTTTT. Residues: CSIRATNEKLFF.

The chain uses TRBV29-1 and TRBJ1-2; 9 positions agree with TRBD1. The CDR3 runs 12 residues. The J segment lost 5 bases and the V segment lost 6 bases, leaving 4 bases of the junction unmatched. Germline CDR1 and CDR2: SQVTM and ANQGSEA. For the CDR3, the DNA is TGCAGCGTGGCAGGACAGGGGTATGGCTACACCTTC. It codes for CSVAGQGYGYTF.

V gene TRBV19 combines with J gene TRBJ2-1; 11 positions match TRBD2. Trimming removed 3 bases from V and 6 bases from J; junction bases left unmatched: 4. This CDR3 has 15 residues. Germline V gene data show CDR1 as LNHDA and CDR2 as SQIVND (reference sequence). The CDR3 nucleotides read TGTGCCAGTAGTATTGTGCTAGCGGGAGGCAATGAGCAGTTCTTC. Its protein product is CASSIVLAGGNEQFF.

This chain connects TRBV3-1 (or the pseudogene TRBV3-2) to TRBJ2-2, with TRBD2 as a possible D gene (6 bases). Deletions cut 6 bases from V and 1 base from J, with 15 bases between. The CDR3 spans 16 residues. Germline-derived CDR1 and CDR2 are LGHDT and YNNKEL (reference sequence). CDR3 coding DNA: TGTGCCAGCAGTCCCCCCGCGGGGAGGAACACCGGGGAGCTGTTTTTT. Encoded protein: CASSPPAGRNTGELFF.

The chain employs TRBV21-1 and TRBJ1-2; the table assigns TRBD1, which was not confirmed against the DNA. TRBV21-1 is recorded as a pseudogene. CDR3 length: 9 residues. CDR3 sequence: CAKRGGYTF. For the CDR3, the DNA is TGTGCCAAAAGGGGTGGCTACACCTTC.

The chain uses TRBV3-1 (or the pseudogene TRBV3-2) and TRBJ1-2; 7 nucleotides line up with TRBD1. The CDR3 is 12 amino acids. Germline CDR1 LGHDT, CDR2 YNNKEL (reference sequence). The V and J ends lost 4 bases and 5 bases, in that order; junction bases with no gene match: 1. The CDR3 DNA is TGTGCCAGCAGCCGGACAGGTTATGGCTACACCTTC. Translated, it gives CASSRTGYGYTF.

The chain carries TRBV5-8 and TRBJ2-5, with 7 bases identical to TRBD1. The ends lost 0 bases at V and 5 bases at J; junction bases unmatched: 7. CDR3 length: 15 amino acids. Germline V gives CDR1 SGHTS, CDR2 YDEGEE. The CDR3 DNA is TGTGCCAGCAGCTTGGAGCTAGGGGGCTACGAGACCCAGTACTTC. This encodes CASSLELGGYETQYF.